The rows below give T cell receptor beta chains drawn from one sample of a study of cytomegalovirus exposure and HLA in healthy donors. Only in-frame clones appear in the TCRdb table, and some are missing; sequencing was by immunoSEQ multiplex PCR. The table has approximately 150,000 clones, 75% to 90% seen once. Sequenced sample: PBMCs. These receptors came from a woman younger than 45 in good health and CMV-seronegative. Each CDR3 is given with its conserved first and last residue. A D gene is named only where the DNA matches it firmly. Only some rows state a clone size, as once, few, many or a class for expanded clones.

j_gene,d_gene,abundance,v_gene,CDR3nt,CDR3aa
TRBJ1-6,-,-,TRBV5-1,TGCGCCAGCAGCTTGGAACTAAGGGGTTCACCCCTCCACTTT,CASSLELRGSPLHF
TRBJ2-7,-,-,TRBV9,TGTGCCAGCAGCCCGCAACCAAACAGCGAGCAGTACTTC,CASSPQPNSEQYF
TRBJ2-3,TRBD1,-,TRBV9,TGTGCCAGCAGCGAGCCCCGGGGACAGGGGGGCACAGATACGCAGTATTTT,CASSEPRGQGGTDTQYF
TRBJ2-1,-,-,TRBV6-1,TGTGCCAGCAGTGGTTATTGGCCTCCCATTTTCTACAATGAGCAGTTCTTC,CASSGYWPPIFYNEQFF
TRBJ1-2,-,-,TRBV6-5,TGTGCCAGCAGTCGTCGCACAAAGTCCTTTTATGGCTACACCTTC,CASSRRTKSFYGYTF
TRBJ2-5,-,-,TRBV19,TGTGCCAGTAGCACACACTTAGGGGATGGTATGGAGACCCAGTACTTC,CASSTHLGDGMETQYF
TRBJ2-1,TRBD2,-,TRBV5-1,TGCGCCAGCAGCTTGGCCCCTATGGGGGAGGGCCGCAATGAGCAGTTCTTC,CASSLAPMGEGRNEQFF
TRBJ1-2,-,-,TRBV18,TGTGCCAGCTCACCGACGACAGACCCCCCTAACTATGGCTACACCTTC,CASSPTTDPPNYGYTF
TRBJ1-1,TRBD1,-,TRBV7-9,TGTTCCAGCAGCTTTAGACAGACAGGGGGCAACACTGAAGCTTTCTTT,CSSSFRQTGGNTEAFF
TRBJ2-3,-,once,TRBV19,TGTGCCAGTAGTTACATGGACGGGAATACGCAGTATTTT,CASSYMDGNTQYF
TRBJ2-7,TRBD2,-,TRBV7-9,TGTGCCAGCAGCGGAGGAGGGCGGGAGGGCCGCGACGAGCAGTACTTC,CASSGGGREGRDEQYF